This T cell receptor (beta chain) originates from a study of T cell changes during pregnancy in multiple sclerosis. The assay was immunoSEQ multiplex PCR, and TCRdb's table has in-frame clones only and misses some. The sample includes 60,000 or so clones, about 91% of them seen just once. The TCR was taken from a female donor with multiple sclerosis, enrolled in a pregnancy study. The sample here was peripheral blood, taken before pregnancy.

In DNA form, the CDR3 reads TGCAGCGTTGGCTTGACAGGAACTAGCACAGATACGCAGTATTTT. This encodes CSVGLTGTSTDTQYF. The V and J genes are TRBV29-1 and TRBJ2-3; possibly TRBD1 for D (6 bases). Germline V lookup: CDR1 SQVTM, CDR2 ANQGSEA. This CDR3 comprises 15 residues. Between the trimmed V and J ends, which lost 4 bases and 0 bases, there was a span of 14 bases.